What follows describes a single TCR beta chain. The data were taken from a study of blood T cell repertoires in COVID-19. Study at large: Collection of acute and convalescent COVID-19 samples took place in the United States, Italy and Spain. PBMCs, B-cell-depleted T cells, or T cells provided the cDNA or gDNA that made up the material.

The ends lost 6 bases at V and 15 bases at J; junction bases unmatched: 6. The CDR3 runs to 12 residues. Germline V CDR1 and CDR2: MNHEY, SVGAGI. As handled by the study authors: It was from reference gene primer amplification that nucleated cell counts were estimated. Produced via immunoSEQ multiplex PCR; TCRdb's table is partial and in-frame only. V, J and clone size derive from that table, while D and trimming were established from the DNA sequence. The data contain roughly 25,000 clones, 80% to 85% of them singletons. The sequence derives from a man in his 70s with acute or convalescent COVID-19. The sample comprised peripheral blood. V is TRBV6-5 and J is TRBJ2-1, with 12 bases identical to TRBD2. The DNA of the CDR3 is TGTGCCAGCAGCCTAGCGGGGGGGGTGCCGTTCTTC. Protein sequence: CASSLAGGVPFF.